Each of the 15 T cell receptor beta chains below was sequenced from the same sample in a study of shared clonotypes between healthy human individuals. Profiling relied on immunoSEQ multiplex PCR, and the TCRdb table lists in-frame clones only, not all of them. The data show approximately 2.3 million clones, 80% to 95% seen once. Sequenced: naive CD4+ T cells from PBMCs. Subset reported: CD45RA+ positively selected. The receptors stem from a man aged 18-30 years in good health. Some clones in this sample may be carry-over from other donors' samples.

This clone was counted a single time. This chain links TRBV12-2 with TRBJ2-1. TRBV12-2 is flagged as a pseudogene. CDR3 length equals 13 residues. The CDR3 DNA reads TGTGCAAAAGGGAAGGATTTCGGCATTGAGCAGTTCTTC. This translates into CAKGKDFGIEQFF.

The chain has TRBV4-3 and TRBJ1-2, with unresolved D. The CDR3 sequence is 16 residues long. Trimming stripped 0 bases from V and 1 base from J, with 12 bases between. Germline values: CDR1 LGHNA, CDR2 YSLEER. CDR3 amino acids: CASSQDSSGNNYGYTF. DNA of the CDR3: TGCGCCAGCAGCCAAGATTCGTCAGGCAATAACTATGGCTACACCTTC.

This clone has just one count. The rearrangement joins TRBV30 to TRBJ2-4, with 14 bases that match TRBD2. V was pared by 3 bases and J by 9 bases, with 4 bases of the junction left unmatched. This CDR3 is 14 amino acids long. Looked up from germline, CDR1 is GTSNPN and CDR2 is SVGIG (reference sequence). The CDR3 DNA sequence: TGTGCCTGGAGGGGACTAGCGGGAGACGGCATTCAGTACTTC. Protein: CAWRGLAGDGIQYF.

The chain couples TRBV28 to TRBJ1-2; D gene unclear. The ends were cut back, 3 bases at V and 8 bases at J, with 16 bases in the middle. This CDR3 spans 14 amino acids. CDR1 MDHEN and CDR2 SYDVKM come from the germline V gene. The CDR3 region has the DNA TGTGCCAGCAGTTTTAAGCCTGGAAGGTCCGGCTACACCTTC. It codes for CASSFKPGRSGYTF.

The chain joins TRBV28 to TRBJ2-1; D is uncertain. The CDR3 sequence is 16 residues long. Trimming left V 4 bases short and J 0 bases short, with 13 bases between. Germline lookup yields CDR1 MDHEN and CDR2 SYDVKM. The CDR3 region is CASSSQQRNSYNEQFF. CDR3 bases: TGTGCCAGCAGTTCCCAACAGCGCAACTCCTACAATGAGCAGTTCTTC.

The chain couples TRBV5-4 to TRBJ2-7; TRBD2 matches at 7 bases. After removal of 3 bases from V and 0 bases from J, the junction contained 9 bases not matched to a gene. The CDR3 consists of 16 residues. Looked up from germline, CDR1 is SGHNT and CDR2 is YYREEE (reference sequence). The chain's CDR3 is CASSSPSGGSSYEQYF. CDR3 coding DNA: TGTGCCAGCAGCTCTCCCTCGGGCGGGAGCTCCTACGAGCAGTACTTC.

The chain recombines TRBV19 with TRBJ1-2; D is perhaps TRBD1 (6 bases). V dropped 3 bases and J dropped 3 bases, with 14 bases sitting between them. There are 15 residues in the CDR3. CDR1 is LNHDA and CDR2 is SQIVND in the germline V gene (reference sequence). CDR3: CASSIGTQSYYGYTF. For the CDR3, the DNA is TGTGCCAGTAGTATTGGGACACAGAGCTACTATGGCTACACCTTC.

This clone was counted between two and nine times. V is TRBV2 and J is TRBJ1-2, with 8 bases matching TRBD1. The trim removed 7 bases at V and 4 bases at J, leaving 5 bases unmatched. The CDR3 length is 13 residues. Germline assignment: CDR1 SNHLY and CDR2 FYNNEI. CDR3 amino acids: CASTTTGVYGYTF. The CDR3 DNA reads as TGTGCCAGCACTACGACAGGGGTCTATGGCTACACCTTC.

The CDR3 nucleotides read TGTGCCAGCTCAGCTGGGACAGCCCCCTACGAGCAGTACTTC. As protein: CASSAGTAPYEQYF. The rearrangement joins TRBV18 to TRBJ2-7; 7 bases line up with TRBD1. V lost 5 bases to trimming and J lost 2 bases; unmatched junction nucleotides: 6. CDR1 is KGHSH and CDR2 is LQKENI in the germline V gene. The CDR3 extends over 14 amino acids.

About this clone itself: A junction end diverges from the germline sequence, so it may reflect a read error. The rearrangement joins TRBV7-8 to TRBJ2-2; a weak D match, TRBD2 (7 bases). The CDR3 runs 13 residues. Germline V gives CDR1 SGHVS, CDR2 FQNEAQ. The DNA of the CDR3 is TGTGCCAGCAGCTTAGCACAGAGGGGGGGGCTGTTTTTT. Encoded protein: CASSLAQRGGLFF.

This clone was recorded only once. Other DNA sequences within the sample encode an identical CDR3. This rearrangement joins TRBV28 to TRBJ2-3, with a possible D match to TRBD1 (7 bases). The CDR3 is made up of 15 amino acids. Between the trimmed V and J ends, which lost 3 bases and 2 bases, there was a span of 12 bases. Per the germline V gene, CDR1 is MDHEN and CDR2 is SYDVKM. The CDR3 nucleotides read TGTGCCAGCAGTTTCCAGGGGGGTTCCACAGATACGCAGTATTTT. Protein: CASSFQGGSTDTQYF.

The chain employs TRBV19 and TRBJ1-5; 8 bases fit TRBD1. Germline lookup yields CDR1 LNHDA and CDR2 SQIVND (reference sequence). Germline trimming cut 11 bases from V and 2 bases from J; bases unmatched to any gene: 2. There are 12 residues in the CDR3. This CDR3 is CAGGQGNQPQHF. Here the CDR3 DNA reads TGTGCCGGGGGACAGGGCAATCAGCCCCAGCATTTT.

V and J are TRBV7-2 and TRBJ2-2, with 9 positions matching TRBD1. Trimming took 1 base from V and 3 from J; bases not matched to a gene: 0. CDR1 and CDR2 from the germline V gene are SGHTA and FQGNSA. The CDR3 sequence is 15 residues long. CDR3 DNA: TGTGCCAGCAGCTTAGGGGACAGGGACACCGGGGAGCTGTTTTTT. Residues: CASSLGDRDTGELFF.

The chain has TRBV28 and TRBJ1-2; 9 nucleotides match TRBD1. This CDR3 is built from 13 residues. Looked up from germline, CDR1 is MDHEN and CDR2 is SYDVKM. With V trimmed by 6 bases and J by 7 bases, 6 bases remained unmatched. The CDR3 DNA follows: TGTGCCAGCAGCTACAGGGGGCCCACTGGCTACACCTTC. Amino acid sequence: CASSYRGPTGYTF.

V and J are TRBV9 and TRBJ2-3; tentative D call: TRBD1 (6 bases). Germline V CDR1 and CDR2: SGDLS, YYNGEE. The CDR3 is made up of 13 amino acids. With 3 bases removed from V and 5 bases from J, the gap between germline ends came to 10 bases. The CDR3 loop reads CASSGGPEDTQYF. In nucleotides, the CDR3 is TGTGCCAGCAGCGGGGGGCCCGAAGATACGCAGTATTTT.